These T cell receptor beta chains were read from a single sample in a study of T cell repertoires in cytomegalovirus infection. Their specific antigens are unknown. Each CDR3 protein gets one entry after TCRdb re-called the reads with MiXCR. The data show 100,000 to 150,000 distinct CDR3 sequences, more than 20% seen once. Input material: PBMCs, sequenced either directly or after in vitro stimulation (not recorded which). These TCRs come from a human donor in good health (CMV status not recorded). Some clones in this sample may be carry-over from other donors' samples. Each CDR3 is given with its conserved first and last residue.

j_gene | v_gene | CDR3aa
TRBJ2-3 | TRBV4-2 | CASSQVGDWADTQYF
TRBJ2-7 | TRBV12-3/TRBV12-4 | CASSLAPSRLAGGTGRSYEQYF
TRBJ2-4 | TRBV7-2 | CASSYQRSPIQYF
TRBJ1-1 | TRBV18 | CASSYRGSPEAFF
TRBJ2-1 | TRBV6-5 | CASKQQVKGAYNEQFF
TRBJ2-3 | TRBV7-2 | CASSRQSTDTQYF
TRBJ2-3 | TRBV11-2 | CASSRGLAGDTQYF
TRBJ1-4 | TRBV12-3/TRBV12-4 | CASSPGRGLYNEKLFF
TRBJ2-7 | TRBV29-1 | CSVVVRGRSYEQYF
TRBJ2-5 | TRBV11-2 | CASSLEASGSETQYF
TRBJ2-3 | TRBV7-2 | CASSPDRGGDTQYF
TRBJ1-2 | TRBV7-2 | CASSLAEGAAYGYTF
TRBJ2-1 | TRBV28 | CASSFPLAGGPYNEQFF
TRBJ1-1 | TRBV10-3 | CAISFGTGGEAFF
TRBJ2-3 | TRBV7-2 | CASSLFQLNTDTQYF
TRBJ2-1 | TRBV18 | CASLRGERANEQFF
TRBJ2-1 | TRBV27 | CAGKRTSGTSFNEQFF
TRBJ1-5 | TRBV28 | CASSPLIEYTGNQPQHF
TRBJ1-1 | TRBV6-5 | CASSYVLRSGQNTEAFF
TRBJ2-1 | TRBV29-1 | CSVVVLVNEQFF
TRBJ2-2 | TRBV28 | CASSFPGPGGTGELFF
TRBJ1-1 | TRBV5-1 | CASSFYPRDRVSIDTEAFF
TRBJ1-4 | TRBV10-1 | CASSVKQGSEKLFF
TRBJ2-3 | TRBV11-2 | CASSLVFRSTDTQYF
TRBJ2-3 | TRBV4-1 | CASSLQAGGTDTQYF
TRBJ2-1 | TRBV28 | CASTRTGNEQFF
TRBJ2-2 | TRBV19 | CASSSGLAANTGELFF
TRBJ2-3 | TRBV11-3 | CASSLGQGIADTQYF
TRBJ2-1 | TRBV7-9 | CASSPYLIGAREQFF
TRBJ1-2 | TRBV7-9 | CASSLITGLDYGYTF
TRBJ1-5 | TRBV6-2/TRBV6-3 | CASTLGWVPNQPQHF
TRBJ2-3 | TRBV2 | CASTDSSRSTDTQYF
TRBJ1-1 | TRBV12-3/TRBV12-4 | CASRQGPLNKAFF
TRBJ2-4 | TRBV5-1 | CASSLAPGAKNIQYF
TRBJ2-1 | TRBV6-2/TRBV6-3 | CASSGLAKGIAGEQFF
TRBJ1-4 | TRBV28 | CASTLTGRNEKLFF
TRBJ2-3 | TRBV7-2 | CASSLAGTGTDTQYF
TRBJ1-1 | TRBV12-3/TRBV12-4 | CASSPWNSQSAFF
TRBJ2-1 | TRBV18 | CASSGRFNEQFF
TRBJ2-2 | TRBV7-2 | CASSLGGKYTGELFF
TRBJ1-4 | TRBV20-1 | CSAIGDATNEKLFF
TRBJ2-7 | TRBV7-2 | CASSLDGRTSYEQYF
TRBJ1-2 | TRBV5-6 | CASSDRDRPYYGYTF
TRBJ2-1 | TRBV30 | CAWSVGLAEQFF
TRBJ2-3 | TRBV19 | CASSMGLAAFTDTQYF
TRBJ2-1 | TRBV27 | CASSLSTGGAYNEQFF
TRBJ1-1 | TRBV16 | CASSQSAGASEAFF
TRBJ1-1 | TRBV7-2 | CASSANRGPNTEAFF
TRBJ1-2 | TRBV5-4 | CATLSGGSANYGYTF
TRBJ2-1 | TRBV30 | CAWGFSAYNEQFF
TRBJ2-1 | TRBV28 | CASSPLSGTGGLNEQFF
TRBJ1-1 | TRBV7-2 | CASRSRMNTEAFF
TRBJ1-6 | TRBV18 | CASSPLDSQSNSPLHF
TRBJ2-3 | TRBV27 | CASSHTGGRGTDTQYF
TRBJ2-7 | TRBV20-1 | CSAKGGGGEQYF